The 14 T cell receptor beta chains presented below share a single source sample, sequenced in a study of CD8 T cells in Susac syndrome. About 0.5 to 1 ug RNA was reverse transcribed with random hexamers. From the immunoSEQ multiplex PCR reads, TCRdb called clonotypes with MiXCR, one entry per CDR3 protein. The sample carries some 99,000 distinct CDR3 sequences, around 94% recorded once. Sequencing used CD4+ T cells from PBMCs. Receptors originate from a human donor with Susac syndrome.

The rearrangement uses TRBV18 and TRBJ1-5; D not certain. CDR1 and CDR2 (germline): KGHSH, LQKENI. The CDR3 runs 14 residues. V was shortened by 2 bases and J by 4 bases, with 9 bases between the two germline ends. DNA for the CDR3: TGTGCCAGCTCACCATTGCCGGATAATCAGCCCCAGCATTTT. It specifies CASSPLPDNQPQHF.

The V gene is TRBV10-3, the J gene TRBJ2-1; D gene unclear. The CDR3 sequence is 11 residues long. Germline loops: CDR1 ENHRY, CDR2 SYGVKD. V lost 3 bases to trimming and J lost 8 bases, with 5 bases between them. The CDR3 DNA follows: TGTGCCATCAGTGAATTGTATGAGCAGTTCTTC. It encodes CAISELYEQFF.

The chain has TRBV6-2 or TRBV6-3 and TRBJ1-5, with 9 bases matching TRBD1. Germline CDR1 and CDR2: MNHEY and SVGEGT. The V and J ends lost 6 bases and 12 bases, in that order; junction bases with no gene match: 15. CDR3 size: 15 residues. The CDR3 coding sequence is TGTGCCAGCAGGACCCCGGGACAGGGCTCTAGGGGCCAGCATTTT. Translating it yields CASRTPGQGSRGQHF.

J is TRBJ2-5 and V is TRBV5-1; D remains ambiguous. Germline V CDR1 and CDR2: SGHRS, YFSETQ. V was pared by 0 bases and J by 7 bases, with 13 bases between. The CDR3 is 14 residues long. The CDR3: CASSLAAGGGTQYF. CDR3 bases: TGCGCCAGCAGCTTGGCGGCAGGTGGCGGGACCCAGTACTTC. The full variable domain, rest sourced from reference TRBV5-1 and TRBJ2-5, is KAGVTQTPRYLIKTRGQQVTLSCSPISGHRSVSWYQQTPGQGLQFLFEYFSETQRNKGNFPGRFSGRQFSNSRSEMNVSTLELGDSALYLCASSLAAGGGTQYFGPGTRLLVL.

The chain has TRBV29-1 and TRBJ1-1, with D possibly matching TRBD1 (5 bases). The CDR3 spans 13 residues. Germline CDR1 is SQVTM and CDR2 is ANQGSEA. Between the trimmed V and J ends, which lost 3 bases and 5 bases, there was a span of 13 bases. The CDR3, as DNA: TGCAGCGTTGAGCCGGGACCGGGGACTGAAGCTTTCTTT. The encoded protein is CSVEPGPGTEAFF.

This clonotype came up a few times. V gene TRBV28 combines with J gene TRBJ2-1; no reliable D call. V gave up 3 bases and J gave up 4 bases, with 1 base separating them. The CDR3 totals 11 residues. The germline gives CDR1 MDHEN, CDR2 SYDVKM. This CDR3 reads CASSFYNEQFF. The CDR3 DNA reads as TGTGCCAGCAGTTTTTACAATGAGCAGTTCTTC.

This CDR3 is CSAFLGTQYF. In DNA, the CDR3 is TGCAGTGCCTTCTTAGGTACGCAGTATTTT. V is TRBV20-1 and J is TRBJ2-3; D gene unclear. The V gene lost 6 bases and the J gene lost 8 bases, with 9 bases spanning the gap. The germline V gene has CDR1 DFQATT and CDR2 SNEGSKA (reference sequence). This CDR3 comprises 10 residues.

This CDR3 reads CASSYSGGHNEQFF. The CDR3 region has the DNA TGTGCCAGCAGCTATAGCGGGGGCCACAATGAGCAGTTCTTC. The chain has TRBV14 and TRBJ2-1; 9 bases match TRBD2. Germline CDR1 reads SGHDN; CDR2 reads FVKESK. The CDR3 covers 14 residues. With 5 bases clipped from V and 5 bases from J, the junction kept 4 bases outside the gene matches. Full variable domain (outside the CDR3, taken from reference TRBV14 and TRBJ2-1): EAGVTQFPSHSVIEKGQTVTLRCDPISGHDNLYWYRRVMGKEIKFLLHFVKESKQDESGMPNNRFLAERTGGTYSTLKVQPAELEDSGVYFCASSYSGGHNEQFFGPGTRLTVL.

V usage is TRBV29-1 and J usage is TRBJ1-1; D is uncertain. The germline gives CDR1 SQVTM, CDR2 ANQGSEA. CDR3 length: 12 residues. The V end lost 7 bases, the J end lost 5 bases, and 14 bases lay between the germline ends. As DNA, the CDR3 is TGCAGCGCGTTATACATGGGGACTGAAGCTTTCTTT. Its translation: CSALYMGTEAFF.

This chain connects TRBV5-8 to TRBJ2-1, with 12 nucleotides matching TRBD2. Germline V gene lookup returns CDR1 SGHTS and CDR2 YDEGEE. Germline trimming cut 4 bases from V and 4 bases from J; bases unmatched to any gene: 9. CDR3 size: 17 residues. The CDR3 region is CASSLLMTSGGYNEQFF. DNA of the CDR3: TGTGCCAGCAGCCTACTAATGACTAGCGGGGGTTACAATGAGCAGTTCTTC.

The rearrangement uses TRBV13 and TRBJ2-4; the D call may be TRBD1 or TRBD2 (5 bases each). Germline lookup yields CDR1 PRHDT and CDR2 FYEKMQ (reference sequence). The V and J ends lost 3 bases and 2 bases respectively, with 11 bases between them. This CDR3 has 15 amino acids. The CDR3 bases are TGTGCCAGCAGCTTGGGGGACGGACCCAAAAACATTCAGTACTTC. This codes for CASSLGDGPKNIQYF.

This clonotype was counted once. The rearrangement links TRBV7-2 to TRBJ2-3, with 8 positions matching TRBD2. This CDR3 spans 17 amino acids. V lost 4 bases, J lost 0 bases, and 9 bases stayed unmatched. The germline V gene has CDR1 SGHTA and CDR2 FQGNSA. This chain's CDR3 is CASSWRGAGGSTDTQYF. In DNA, the CDR3 is TGTGCCAGCAGCTGGAGAGGGGCGGGGGGAAGCACAGATACGCAGTATTTT.

The CDR3 bases are TGTGCCAGCAGCCGGGGGACAGCTAACTACGAGCAGTACTTC. This sequence encodes CASSRGTANYEQYF. V usage is TRBV7-2 and J usage is TRBJ2-7; D is perhaps TRBD1 (7 bases). V dropped 5 bases and J dropped 3 bases, with 14 bases sitting between them. Germline V CDR1 and CDR2: SGHTA, FQGNSA. The CDR3 loop spans 14 amino acids.

The chain uses TRBV7-9 and TRBJ1-6, with D possibly being TRBD1 (5 bases). Germline V gene lookup returns CDR1 SEHNR and CDR2 FQNEAQ (reference sequence). Trimming removed 5 bases from V and 10 bases from J, with 12 bases in between. This CDR3 is 13 amino acids long. The CDR3 protein is CASSMEGRSPLHF. The CDR3, as DNA: TGTGCCAGCAGCATGGAGGGACGGTCACCCCTCCACTTT.